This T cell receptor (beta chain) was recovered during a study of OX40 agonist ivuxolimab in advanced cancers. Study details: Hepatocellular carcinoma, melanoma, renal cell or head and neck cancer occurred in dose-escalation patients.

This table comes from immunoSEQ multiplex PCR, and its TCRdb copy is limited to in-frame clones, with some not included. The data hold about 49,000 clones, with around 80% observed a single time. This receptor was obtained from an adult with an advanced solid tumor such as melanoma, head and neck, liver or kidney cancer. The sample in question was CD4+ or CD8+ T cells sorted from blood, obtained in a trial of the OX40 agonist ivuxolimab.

CDR3 nucleotides: TGTGCCAGCAGTTACGGGCAGGTCGGTTCTCAGCCCCAGCATTTT. It specifies CASSYGQVGSQPQHF. The chain couples TRBV6-6 to TRBJ1-5, with unresolved D. The length of the CDR3 is 15 residues. V was trimmed by 2 bases and J by 6 bases, leaving 14 bases between them. Germline V CDR1 and CDR2: MNHNY, SVGAGI (reference sequence).